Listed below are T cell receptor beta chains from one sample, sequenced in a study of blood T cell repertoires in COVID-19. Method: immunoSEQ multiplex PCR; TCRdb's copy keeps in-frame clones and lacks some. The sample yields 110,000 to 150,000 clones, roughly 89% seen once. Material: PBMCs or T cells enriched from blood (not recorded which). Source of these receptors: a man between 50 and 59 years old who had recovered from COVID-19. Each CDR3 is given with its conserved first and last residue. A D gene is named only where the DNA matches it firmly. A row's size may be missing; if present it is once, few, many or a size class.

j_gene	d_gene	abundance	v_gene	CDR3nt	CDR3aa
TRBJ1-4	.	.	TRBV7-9	TGTGCCAGCAGCTTAGCGGGCAGGGGAGACGGAAAACTGTTTTTT	CASSLAGRGDGKLFF
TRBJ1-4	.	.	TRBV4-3	TGCGCCAGCAGCCTCTCTTGGACAGTGCGGGAAAAACTGTTTTTT	CASSLSWTVREKLFF
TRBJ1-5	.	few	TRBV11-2	TGTGCCAGCAGCTCCGGGGTAACCAATCAGCCCCAGCATTTT	CASSSGVTNQPQHF
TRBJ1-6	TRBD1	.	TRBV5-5	TGTGCCAGCAGACGGACAGGAAGCTCCTATAATTCACCCCTCCACTTT	CASRRTGSSYNSPLHF
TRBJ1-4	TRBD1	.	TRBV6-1	TGTGCCAGCAGTGAAGCCCGGGACAGGGGTGAAAAACTGTTTTTT	CASSEARDRGEKLFF
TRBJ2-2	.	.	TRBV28	TGTGCCAGCAGTAAGGAGGGCCAGGACACCGGGGAGCTGTTTTTT	CASSKEGQDTGELFF
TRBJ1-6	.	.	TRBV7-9	TGTGCCAGCAGCTTCCGCGCGAATTCACCCCTCCACTTT	CASSFRANSPLHF
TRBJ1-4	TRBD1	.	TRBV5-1	TGCGCCAGCAGCACGGCAGGGGGAGAAAAACTGTTTTTT	CASSTAGGEKLFF
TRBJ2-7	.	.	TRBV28	TGTGCCAGCAGTTCCTATGGCGGGGACTACGAGCAGTACTTC	CASSSYGGDYEQYF
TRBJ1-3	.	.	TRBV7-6	TGTGCCAGCAGCACTGGACAGCTGGCAAACACCATATATTTT	CASSTGQLANTIYF
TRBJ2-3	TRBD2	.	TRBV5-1	TGCGCCAGTCAGGGACTAGCGGGAGGGCGGACAGATACGCAGTATTTT	CASQGLAGGRTDTQYF
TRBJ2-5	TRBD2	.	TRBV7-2	TGTGCCAGCAGGTGGACTAGCGGGGAAGAGACCCAGTACTTC	CASRWTSGEETQYF
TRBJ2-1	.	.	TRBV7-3	TGTGCCAGCAGCCTACGCCGGGACACATCCTACAATGAGCAGTTCTTC	CASSLRRDTSYNEQFF
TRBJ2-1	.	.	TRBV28	TGTGCCAGCAGTTTCCCAGGGTTCGGTGAGCAGTTCTTC	CASSFPGFGEQFF
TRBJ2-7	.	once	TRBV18	TGTGCCAGCTCACCACCGTCCAGGGGCGCGACGTACGAGCAGTACTTC	CASSPPSRGATYEQYF
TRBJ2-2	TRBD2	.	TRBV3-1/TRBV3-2	TGTGCCAGCAGCCCTCTCACCGGGACTAGCGGAAACACCGGGGAGCTGTTTTTT	CASSPLTGTSGNTGELFF
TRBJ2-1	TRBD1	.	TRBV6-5	TGTGCCAGCAGTTCTCAGGGGGTATCCTACAATGAGCAGTTCTTC	CASSSQGVSYNEQFF
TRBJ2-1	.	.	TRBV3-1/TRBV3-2	TGTGCCAGCAGCCATCGGGGGGCGTTAAATGAGCAGTTCTTC	CASSHRGALNEQFF
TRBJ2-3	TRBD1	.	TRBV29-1	TGCAGCGTTGACGCGACCGGACAGGGGACAGATACGCAGTATTTT	CSVDATGQGTDTQYF
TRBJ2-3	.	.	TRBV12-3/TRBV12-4	TGTGCCAGCTATGTTAGAAGCACAGATACGCAGTATTTT	CASYVRSTDTQYF
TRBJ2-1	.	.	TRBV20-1	TGCAGTGCCCCACCGGGGAATGAGCAGTTCTTC	CSAPPGNEQFF
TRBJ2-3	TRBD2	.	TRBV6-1	TGTGCCAGCAGTGTCTCTAGCGGGGGGATGACAGATACGCAGTATTTT	CASSVSSGGMTDTQYF
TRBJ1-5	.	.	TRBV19	TGTGCCAGTAGTATCGGGACACAGAGCAATCAGCCCCAGCATTTT	CASSIGTQSNQPQHF
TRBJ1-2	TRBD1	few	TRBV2	TGTGCCAGCAGTGATCGCCAGGGGGGTGTAGGCTACACCTTC	CASSDRQGGVGYTF
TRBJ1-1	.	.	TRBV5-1	TGCGCCAGCAGTCCGGGGTCGGGCACTGAAGCTTTCTTT	CASSPGSGTEAFF
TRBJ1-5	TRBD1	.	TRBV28	TGTGCCAGCAGTTTATCCGCTTGGACAGGGTTTAAAGGAACACAGCCCCAGCATTTT	CASSLSAWTGFKGTQPQHF
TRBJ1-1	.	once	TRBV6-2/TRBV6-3	TGTGCCAGCAGTTACCCTGGCTCTTTGAACACTGAAGCTTTCTTT	CASSYPGSLNTEAFF
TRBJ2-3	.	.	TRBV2	TGTGCCAGCAGATACCTTGGCGGATCTAGCACAGATACGCAGTATTTT	CASRYLGGSSTDTQYF
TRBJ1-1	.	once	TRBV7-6	TGTGCCAGCAGCTTAGGTTCAGGGAACACTGAAGCTTTCTTT	CASSLGSGNTEAFF
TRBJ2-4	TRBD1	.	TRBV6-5	TGTGCCAGCAGTTACTCGACAGGGGTTAAAAACATTCAGTACTTC	CASSYSTGVKNIQYF
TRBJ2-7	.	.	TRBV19	TGTGCCAGTAGTAGGGACACCTACGAGCAGTACTTC	CASSRDTYEQYF
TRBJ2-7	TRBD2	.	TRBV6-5	TGTGCCAGCAGGACTAGCGGGAACTACGAGCAGTACTTC	CASRTSGNYEQYF
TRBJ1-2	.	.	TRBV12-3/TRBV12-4	TGTGCCAGCAGTTTTAGGGGGAGCTATGGCTACACCTTC	CASSFRGSYGYTF
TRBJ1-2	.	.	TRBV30	TGTGCCTGGAGTGTTAGGAGGGGCTCGGGTGGGAGCAACTATGGCTACACCTTC	CAWSVRRGSGGSNYGYTF
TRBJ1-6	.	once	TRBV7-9	TGTGCCAGCAGCTACCGGGACTCTTATCGGTCACCCCTCCACTTT	CASSYRDSYRSPLHF
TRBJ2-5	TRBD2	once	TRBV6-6	TGTGCCAGCGGGGGGGAATCAGAGACCCAGTACTTC	CASGGESETQYF
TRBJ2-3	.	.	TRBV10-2	TGCGCCAGCGTCGAACTCGGACAGGAGGGGTATTTT	CASVELGQEGYF
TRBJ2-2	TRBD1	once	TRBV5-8	TGTGCCAGCAGCTTCCGGGACAGGGTTACCGGGGAGCTGTTTTTT	CASSFRDRVTGELFF
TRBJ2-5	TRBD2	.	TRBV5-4	TGTGCCAGCAGCTTACGGACTAGCGGGGGGGCGGAGACCCAGTACTTC	CASSLRTSGGAETQYF
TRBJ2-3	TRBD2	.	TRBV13	TGTGCCAGCAGCGGAGGACTAGCGCCTAGCACAGATACGCAGTATTTT	CASSGGLAPSTDTQYF
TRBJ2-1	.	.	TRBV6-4	TGTGCCAGCAGCGACAAGCCCAAACCTTGGGGGCTAGCCTACAATGAGCAGTTCTTC	CASSDKPKPWGLAYNEQFF
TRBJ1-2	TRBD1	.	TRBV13	TGTGCCAGCAGCATATGGGACAGGGGGGCTGGTGGCTACACCTTC	CASSIWDRGAGGYTF
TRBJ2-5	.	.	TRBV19	TGTGCCAGTAGCCTTGGCGGGGCCGAGACCCAGTACTTC	CASSLGGAETQYF
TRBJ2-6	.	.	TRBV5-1	TGCGCCAGCACCCCCCTTGGCCGTGATGGGGCCAACGTCCTGACTTTC	CASTPLGRDGANVLTF
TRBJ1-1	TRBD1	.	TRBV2	TGTGCCAGCAGAGACAGGGGGGGAAGGACTGAAGCTTTCTTT	CASRDRGGRTEAFF